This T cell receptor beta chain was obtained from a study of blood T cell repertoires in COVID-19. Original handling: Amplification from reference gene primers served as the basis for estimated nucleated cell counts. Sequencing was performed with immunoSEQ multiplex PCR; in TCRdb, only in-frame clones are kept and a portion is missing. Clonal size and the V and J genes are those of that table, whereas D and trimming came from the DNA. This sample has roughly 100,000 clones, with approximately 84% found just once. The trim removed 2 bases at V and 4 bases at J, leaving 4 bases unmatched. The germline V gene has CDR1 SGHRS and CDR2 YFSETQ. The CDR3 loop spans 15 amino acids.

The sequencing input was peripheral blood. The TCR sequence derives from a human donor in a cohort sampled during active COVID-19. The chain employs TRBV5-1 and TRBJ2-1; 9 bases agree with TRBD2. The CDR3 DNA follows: TGCGCCAGCAGCTTCCAAGCGGGGGGTTACAATGAGCAGTTCTTC. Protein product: CASSFQAGGYNEQFF.